The 9 T cell receptor beta chains below were found in one sample sequenced in a study of T cells expressing NK-cell markers. TCRdb reworked the 5' RACE reads into one entry per CDR3 protein, no DNA. In all, the sample yields fewer than 550,000 distinct CDR3 sequences. Sequenced: blood T cells: a sorted CD56 or NKG2C T cell subset, CD4+ or CD8+ T cells, or bulk PBMC T cells (not recorded which). The receptors here all came from a woman between 50 and 59 years old in good health.

The rearrangement uses TRBV6-5 and TRBJ2-1; TCRdb gives TRBD2 as the D gene, but with no DNA this cannot be confirmed. The length of the CDR3 is 14 residues. Per germline, CDR1 MNHEY and CDR2 SVGAGI. This chain's CDR3 is CASRLAGEYNEQFF.

V usage is TRBV24-1 and J usage is TRBJ2-1; without DNA, the TCRdb call of TRBD2 cannot be checked. Germline values: CDR1 KGHDR, CDR2 SFDVKD. This CDR3 spans 19 amino acids. The CDR3 sequence: CATSDYSGRAYNTYNEQFF.

The V and J genes are TRBV5-1 and TRBJ2-2. Per germline, CDR1 SGHRS and CDR2 YFSETQ. CDR3 length equals 15 residues. The CDR3 sequence is CASSTRTTNTGELFF.

The chain is built from TRBV9 and TRBJ2-3; TCRdb selects TRBD1, and the lack of DNA leaves this call unchecked. Germline values: CDR1 SGDLS, CDR2 YYNGEE. The CDR3 is made up of 17 amino acids. CDR3 region: CASSRDRDLESTDTQYF.

This chain joins TRBV7-7 and TRBJ2-1. Per the germline V gene, CDR1 is SSHAT and CDR2 is FNYEAQ (reference sequence). The CDR3 contains 13 residues. CDR3 sequence: CASSLVGRDEQFF.

The V and J genes are TRBV7-8 and TRBJ2-3; TCRdb lists TRBD2, though no DNA is available to test this call. The CDR3 is 17 residues long. Germline CDR1 and CDR2: SGHVS and FQNEAQ. This CDR3 is CASSLAGLAGVGDTQYF.

The chain is built from TRBV12-3 or TRBV12-4 and TRBJ1-1; TCRdb reports TRBD1, a call that lacks DNA to check it against. The CDR3 consists of 14 residues. This CDR3 reads CASSLGQGFQRAFF.

The chain has TRBV11-2 and TRBJ2-1; there is no DNA to check the TCRdb D call of TRBD2. Per the germline V gene, CDR1 is SGHAT and CDR2 is FQNNGV. The CDR3 spans 14 residues. This chain's CDR3 is CASSSRLVKNEQFF.

The V call is TRBV14, the J call TRBJ1-3. CDR1 is SGHDN, CDR2 FVKESK, per germline. CDR3 length: 17 amino acids. The CDR3: CASSQVDFGSSGNTIYF.